This record looks at one T cell receptor beta chain sequence and its context. Its target is not known. The sample belongs to a study of CD8 T cells in Susac syndrome. Study background: Sequenced Susac syndrome patients included 5 or 6 with clinically active disease and under 10 in remission.

Findings of the study overall: Acknowledgment was made by the study that its TCR sequencing and HLA analysis involved a relatively small number of individuals.

A quantity of roughly 0.5 to 1 ug RNA underwent reverse transcription using random hexamers. TCRdb reprocessed the immunoSEQ multiplex PCR reads with MiXCR, giving one entry per CDR3 protein. The sample comprises tens of thousands of distinct CDR3 sequences, 95% of which are singletons, and roughly 0.44% rests with the top ten. The sequenced target, TCR beta, came from blood CD8+ and CD4+ T cells. The germline gives CDR1 KGHDR, CDR2 SFDVKD. V shed 6 bases, J shed 6 bases, and the junction held 5 bases outside the gene matches. This CDR3 contains 14 residues. This sequence originates from a human donor with Susac syndrome. Input material: CD8+ T cells from PBMCs. The genes are TRBV24-1 and TRBJ2-1, with TRBD2 matching 9 bases. The CDR3 sequence: CATSPGLAVNEQFF. The CDR3 DNA sequence: TGTGCCACCAGTCCGGGACTAGCCGTCAATGAGCAGTTCTTC.